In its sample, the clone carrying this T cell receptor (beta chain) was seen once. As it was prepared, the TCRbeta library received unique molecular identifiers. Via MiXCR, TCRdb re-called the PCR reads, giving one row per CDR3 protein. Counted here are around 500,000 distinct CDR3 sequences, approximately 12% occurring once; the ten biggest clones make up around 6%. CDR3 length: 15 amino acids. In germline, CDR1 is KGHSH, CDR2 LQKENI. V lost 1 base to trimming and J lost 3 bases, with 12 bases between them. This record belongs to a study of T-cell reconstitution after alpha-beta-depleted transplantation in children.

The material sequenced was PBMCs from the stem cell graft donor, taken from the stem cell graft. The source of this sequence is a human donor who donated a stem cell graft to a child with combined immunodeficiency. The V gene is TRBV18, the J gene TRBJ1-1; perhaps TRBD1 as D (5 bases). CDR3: CASSPRVGGDTEAFF. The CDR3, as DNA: TGTGCCAGCTCACCACGAGTTGGGGGGGACACTGAAGCTTTCTTT.